This T cell receptor beta chain was sequenced in a study of cytomegalovirus exposure and HLA in healthy donors. Points from the study as a whole: The authors listed 150 to 200 TCR beta chains as cytomegalovirus-associated.

This clone was recorded once. Its antigen is unidentified. A multiplex PCR was run with 60 Vbeta primers and 13 Jbeta primers. Profiling relied on immunoSEQ multiplex PCR, and the TCRdb table lists in-frame clones only, not all of them. Of 150,000 to 200,000 clones listed, over 75% are singletons. There are 16 residues in the CDR3. Trimming removed 4 bases at V and 7 bases at J, with 20 bases between. Germline CDR1 and CDR2: SGDLS and YYNGEE. This chain joins TRBV9 and TRBJ1-4, with D tentatively TRBD1 (5 bases). Source material: PBMCs. This sequence originates from a man younger than 30 in good health and CMV-seropositive. The CDR3 region has the DNA TGTGCCAGCAGCCCCGCCGTGGGACCGGGAGGTGAAAAACTGTTTTTT. Amino acid sequence: CASSPAVGPGGEKLFF.